This T cell receptor beta chain was recorded in a study of blood T cells in healthy people across ages. This clonotype has more than one count but fewer than ten. Its cognate antigen is unknown. Together with a sample-barcoded 5' primer, a J-beta primer mix was included in a second PCR lasting about 6 to 12 cycles. TCRdb re-analysed the 5' RACE reads in MiXCR, keeping a single row per CDR3 protein. The data contain approximately 900,000 distinct CDR3 sequences, approximately 49% of them singletons. Study outcomes and limitations: Reliance upon unsorted PBMCs precluded definitive naive versus antigen-experienced comparison.

Between the trimmed V and J ends, which lost 4 bases and 4 bases, there was a span of 14 bases. The CDR3 length is 14 residues. CDR1 and CDR2 from the germline V gene are LGHNA and YNFKEQ. The sequence came from a man aged 25 to 40 in good health. The rearrangement uses TRBV4-2 and TRBJ2-7; no clear D gene. Specimen: blood. The CDR3 spells CASSLNDEVYEQYF. As DNA, the CDR3 is TGTGCCAGCAGCCTCAATGATGAAGTGTACGAGCAGTACTTC.